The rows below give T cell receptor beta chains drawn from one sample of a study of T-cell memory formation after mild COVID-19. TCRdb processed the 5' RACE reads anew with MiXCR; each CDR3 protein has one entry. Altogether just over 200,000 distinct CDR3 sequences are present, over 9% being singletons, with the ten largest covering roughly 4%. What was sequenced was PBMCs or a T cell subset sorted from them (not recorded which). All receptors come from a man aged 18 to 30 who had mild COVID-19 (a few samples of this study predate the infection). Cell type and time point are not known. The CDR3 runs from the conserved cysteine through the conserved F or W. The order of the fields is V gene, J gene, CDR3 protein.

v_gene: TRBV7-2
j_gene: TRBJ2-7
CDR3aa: CASSLSGAGFSYEQYF

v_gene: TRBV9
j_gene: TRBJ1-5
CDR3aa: CASSVEVDRGIQPQHF

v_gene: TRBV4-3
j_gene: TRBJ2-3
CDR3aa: CASSQDREADNTQYF

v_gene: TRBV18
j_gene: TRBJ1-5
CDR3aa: CASSAIGVSHQPQHF

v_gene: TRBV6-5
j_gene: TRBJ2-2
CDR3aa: CASSSQGSGELFF

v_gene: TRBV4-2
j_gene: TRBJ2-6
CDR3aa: CASSQSTGAAGANVLTF

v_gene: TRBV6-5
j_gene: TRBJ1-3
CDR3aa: CASSSGLGNTIYF

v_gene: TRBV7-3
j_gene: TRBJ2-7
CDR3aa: CASSLSRTGTAHEQYF

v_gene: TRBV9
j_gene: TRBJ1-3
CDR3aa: CASSVQGYEDTIYF

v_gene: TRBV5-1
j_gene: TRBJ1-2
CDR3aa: CASSLRGQFYGYTF

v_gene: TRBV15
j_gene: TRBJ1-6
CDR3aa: CATATGVYNSPLHF

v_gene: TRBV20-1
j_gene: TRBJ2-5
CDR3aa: CSARGFVGLGQETQYF

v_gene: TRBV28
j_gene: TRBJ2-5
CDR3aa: CASSLPRAGEVETQYF

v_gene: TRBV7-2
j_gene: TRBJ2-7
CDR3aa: CASSRNRGRSYEQYF

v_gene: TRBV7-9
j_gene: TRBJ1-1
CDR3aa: CASSLVEGITEAFF

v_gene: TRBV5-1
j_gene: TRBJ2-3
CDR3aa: CASSSGTGGSDTQYF

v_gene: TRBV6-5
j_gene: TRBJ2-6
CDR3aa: CASTSGGTGANVLTF

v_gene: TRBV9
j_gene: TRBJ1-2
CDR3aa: CASSVMGSGYTF

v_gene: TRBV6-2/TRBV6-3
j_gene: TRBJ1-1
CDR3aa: CASSFSKNTEAFF

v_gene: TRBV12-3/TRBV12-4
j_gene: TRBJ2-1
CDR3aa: CASRTNTGTSGGPGFRSSYNEQFF

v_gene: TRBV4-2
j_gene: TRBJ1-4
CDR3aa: CASSQVSNEKLFF

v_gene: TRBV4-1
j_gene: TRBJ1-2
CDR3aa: CASSPATPTRYGYTF

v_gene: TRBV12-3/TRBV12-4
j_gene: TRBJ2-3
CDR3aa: CASSSQRGRLDTQYF

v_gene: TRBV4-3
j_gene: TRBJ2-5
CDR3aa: CASSQGRGGETQYF

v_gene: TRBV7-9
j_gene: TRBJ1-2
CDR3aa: CASSSVLGGSYGYTF

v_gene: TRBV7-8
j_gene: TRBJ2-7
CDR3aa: CASSPQQGGLYEQYF

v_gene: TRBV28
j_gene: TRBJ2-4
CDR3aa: CASSRRGLAGVLAKNIQYF

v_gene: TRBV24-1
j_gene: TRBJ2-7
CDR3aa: CATSPYYEQYF